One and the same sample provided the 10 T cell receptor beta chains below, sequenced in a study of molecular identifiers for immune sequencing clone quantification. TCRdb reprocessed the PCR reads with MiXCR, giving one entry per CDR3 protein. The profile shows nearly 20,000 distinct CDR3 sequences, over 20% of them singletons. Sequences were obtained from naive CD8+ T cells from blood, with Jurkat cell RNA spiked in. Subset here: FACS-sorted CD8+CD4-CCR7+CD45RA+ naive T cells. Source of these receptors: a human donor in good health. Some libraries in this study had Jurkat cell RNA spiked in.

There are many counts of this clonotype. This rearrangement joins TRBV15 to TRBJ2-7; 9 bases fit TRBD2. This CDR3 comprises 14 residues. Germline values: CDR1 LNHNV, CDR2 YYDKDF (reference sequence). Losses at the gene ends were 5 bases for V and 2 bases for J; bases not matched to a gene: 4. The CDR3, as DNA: TGTGCCACCAGCGATAGCGGGAGTACCTACGAGCAGTACTTC. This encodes CATSDSGSTYEQYF.

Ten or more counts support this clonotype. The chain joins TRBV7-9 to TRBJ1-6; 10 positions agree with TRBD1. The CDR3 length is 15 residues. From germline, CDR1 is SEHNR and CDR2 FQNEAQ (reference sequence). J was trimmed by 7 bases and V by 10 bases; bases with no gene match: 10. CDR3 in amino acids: CATKLGDRGNSPLHF. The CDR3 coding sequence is TGTGCCACCAAGCTCGGGGACAGGGGCAATTCACCCCTCCACTTT.

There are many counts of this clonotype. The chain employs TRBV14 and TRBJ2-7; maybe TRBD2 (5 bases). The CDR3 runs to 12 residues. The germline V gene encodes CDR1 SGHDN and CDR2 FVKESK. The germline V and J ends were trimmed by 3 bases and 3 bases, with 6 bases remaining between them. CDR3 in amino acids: CASSQGSYEQYF. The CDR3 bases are TGTGCCAGCAGCCAGGGGAGCTACGAGCAGTACTTC.

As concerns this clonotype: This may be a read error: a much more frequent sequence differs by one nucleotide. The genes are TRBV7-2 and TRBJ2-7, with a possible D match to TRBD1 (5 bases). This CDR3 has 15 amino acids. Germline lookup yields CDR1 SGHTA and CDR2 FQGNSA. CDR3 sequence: CANSSDSDPGYEQYF. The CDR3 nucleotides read TGTGCCAACAGCTCCGACAGCGACCCTGGCTACGAGCAGTACTTC. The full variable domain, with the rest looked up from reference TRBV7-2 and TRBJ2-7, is GAGVSQSPSNKVTEKGKDVELRCDPISGHTALYWYRQSLGQGLEFLIYFQGNSAPDKSGLPSDRFSAERTGGSVSTLTIQRTQQEDSAVYLCANSSDSDPGYEQYFGPGTRLTVT.

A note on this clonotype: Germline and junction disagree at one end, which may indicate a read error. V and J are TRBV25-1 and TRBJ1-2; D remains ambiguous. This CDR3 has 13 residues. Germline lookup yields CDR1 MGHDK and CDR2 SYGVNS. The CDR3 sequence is CASSEQPNYGYAF. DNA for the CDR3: TGTGCCAGTAGTGAACAGCCCAACTATGGCTACGCCTTC.

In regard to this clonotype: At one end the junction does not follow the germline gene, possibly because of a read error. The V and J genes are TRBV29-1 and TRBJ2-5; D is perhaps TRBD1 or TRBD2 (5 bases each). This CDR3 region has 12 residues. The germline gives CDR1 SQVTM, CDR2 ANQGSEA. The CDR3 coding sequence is TGCGGCGCCGGGACCAACATCGAGACCCGGTACTTC. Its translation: CGAGTNIETRYF.

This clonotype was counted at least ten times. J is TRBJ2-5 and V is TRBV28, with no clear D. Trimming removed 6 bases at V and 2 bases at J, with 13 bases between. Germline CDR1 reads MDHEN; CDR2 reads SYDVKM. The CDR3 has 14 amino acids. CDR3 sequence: CASRRATLQETQYF. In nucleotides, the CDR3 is TGTGCCAGCAGGAGAGCGACGCTTCAAGAGACCCAGTACTTC.

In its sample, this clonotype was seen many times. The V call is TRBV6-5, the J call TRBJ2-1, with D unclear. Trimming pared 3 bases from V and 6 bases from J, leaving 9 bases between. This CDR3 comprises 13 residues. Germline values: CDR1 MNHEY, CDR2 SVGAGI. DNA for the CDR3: TGTGCCAGCAGTTATGGCTTGCGCAATGAGCAGTTCTTC. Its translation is CASSYGLRNEQFF.

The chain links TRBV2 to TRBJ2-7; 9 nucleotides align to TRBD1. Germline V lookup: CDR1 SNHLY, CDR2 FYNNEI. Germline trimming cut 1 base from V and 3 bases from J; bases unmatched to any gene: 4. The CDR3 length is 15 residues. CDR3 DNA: TGTGCCAGCAGTGAAGGGGACAGGGCTGTCTACGAGCAGTACTTC. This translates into CASSEGDRAVYEQYF.

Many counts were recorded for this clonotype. CDR3 in amino acids: CASSVAGTYGYTF. The CDR3 nucleotides read TGTGCCAGCAGCGTAGCAGGGACCTATGGCTACACCTTC. V is TRBV9 and J is TRBJ1-2; maybe TRBD1 (5 bases). V was shortened by 0 bases and J by 4 bases, with 7 bases between the two germline ends. Per germline, CDR1 SGDLS and CDR2 YYNGEE. This CDR3 comprises 13 residues.